One sample yielded the 30 T cell receptor beta chains listed below, sequenced in a study of cytomegalovirus exposure and HLA in healthy donors. The primer mix had 60 Vbeta and 13 Jbeta primers. Assay: immunoSEQ multiplex PCR; the TCRdb copy retains only in-frame clones and omits some. Here the sample spans 120,000 or so clones, roughly 80% being singletons. Material for sequencing was PBMCs. Receptors originate from a young man in good health and CMV-seronegative.

The chain joins TRBV2 to TRBJ1-6; 9 bases are a match to TRBD1. The CDR3 is 14 amino acids. Trimming removed 9 bases from V and 9 bases from J; junction bases left unmatched: 9. The germline V gene encodes CDR1 SNHLY and CDR2 FYNNEI. CDR3 in amino acids: CASATGGVISPLHF. As DNA, the CDR3 is TGTGCCAGTGCCACAGGGGGCGTAATTTCACCCCTCCACTTT.

The table lists this clone with a few counts. This chain uses TRBV7-7 with TRBJ2-5, with a tentative D call TRBD2 (5 bases). TRBJ2-7 explains the end of the DNA better; the J call may be wrong. The CDR3 runs to 13 residues. Germline values: CDR1 SSHAT, CDR2 FNYEAQ (reference sequence). Here the CDR3 reads CASSRSPGNEQYF. The CDR3 DNA follows: TGTGCCAGCAGCCGATCTCCGGGAAACGAGCAGTACTTC.

This sequence joins TRBV4-1 and TRBJ1-4, with no clear D. V lost 1 base, J lost 0 bases, and 15 bases lay in between. Germline assignment: CDR1 MGHRA and CDR2 YSYEKL. This CDR3 spans 18 amino acids. The CDR3 loop is CASSQAAVLTTTNEKLFF. CDR3 DNA sequence: TGCGCCAGCAGCCAAGCGGCAGTCCTCACTACAACTAATGAAAAACTGTTTTTT.

This chain joins TRBV7-2 and TRBJ1-3; TRBD1 agrees at 8 bases. Germline V gives CDR1 SGHTA, CDR2 FQGNSA. V lost 0 bases and J lost 3; bases outside the gene matches: 4. CDR3 length: 16 residues. CDR3 coding DNA: TGTGCCAGCAGCTTAGCTTGGGGACAGGTTGGAAACACCATATATTTT. Translated: CASSLAWGQVGNTIYF.

V usage is TRBV27 and J usage is TRBJ2-3; 10 bases align to TRBD2. The CDR3 covers 16 residues. J lost 2 bases, V lost 4 bases, and 6 bases had no gene match. Germline values: CDR1 MNHEY, CDR2 SMNVEV (reference sequence). CDR3 loop: CASSSLAGGFTDTQYF. CDR3 sequence (DNA): TGTGCCAGCAGTTCCTTAGCGGGGGGCTTCACAGATACGCAGTATTTT.

The chain employs TRBV5-1 and TRBJ1-1, with D unclear. V lost 6 bases and J lost 1, with 10 bases in between. This CDR3 region has 13 residues. CDR1 is SGHRS and CDR2 is YFSETQ in the germline V gene. The CDR3 reads CASKEGTNTEAFF. The CDR3 coding sequence is TGCGCCAGCAAGGAGGGAACGAACACTGAAGCTTTCTTT. The full variable domain, completed using reference TRBV5-1 and TRBJ1-1, is KAGVTQTPRYLIKTRGQQVTLSCSPISGHRSVSWYQQTPGQGLQFLFEYFSETQRNKGNFPGRFSGRQFSNSRSEMNVSTLELGDSALYLCASKEGTNTEAFFGQGTRLTVV.

This rearrangement joins TRBV15 to TRBJ1-5; D is possibly TRBD1 (5 bases). Trimming stripped 0 bases from V and 4 bases from J, with 10 bases between. Germline values: CDR1 LNHNV, CDR2 YYDKDF (reference sequence). CDR3 length: 15 amino acids. CDR3 region: CATSREVGGNQPQHF. Here the CDR3 DNA reads TGTGCCACCAGCAGAGAGGTGGGGGGAAATCAGCCCCAGCATTTT.

The V and J genes are TRBV7-9 and TRBJ2-7; D unclear. The CDR3 runs to 11 residues. The ends were cut back, 5 bases at V and 7 bases at J, with 9 bases in the middle. From germline, CDR1 is SEHNR and CDR2 FQNEAQ (reference sequence). CDR3 DNA sequence: TGTGCCAGCAGCCTTCGCGATGAGCAGTACTTC. The encoded protein is CASSLRDEQYF.

This sequence joins TRBV2 and TRBJ1-4; 7 bases fit TRBD1. V lost 6 bases and J lost 7; bases outside the gene matches: 8. The length of the CDR3 is 14 residues. Germline V gene sequence: CDR1 SNHLY, CDR2 FYNNEI. The CDR3 here is CASRTDRVGEKLFF. The CDR3 DNA sequence: TGTGCCAGCAGGACCGACAGGGTGGGTGAAAAACTGTTTTTT.

The chain recombines TRBV27 with TRBJ2-7, with a weak D call TRBD2 (6 bases). Germline V CDR1 and CDR2: MNHEY, SMNVEV (reference sequence). Trimming removed 2 bases at V and 2 bases at J, with 10 bases between. The CDR3 totals 14 residues. Here the CDR3 reads CASSLRGTPYEQYF. In DNA form, the CDR3 reads TGTGCCAGCAGTTTACGAGGGACTCCCTACGAGCAGTACTTC.

This clone was seen just once. V gene TRBV5-5 combines with J gene TRBJ1-6; a weak D match, TRBD1 (5 bases). Per the germline V gene, CDR1 is SGHKS and CDR2 is YYEKEE (reference sequence). This CDR3 is 15 amino acids long. V lost 1 base and J 4 bases, leaving 9 bases between the germline ends. CDR3: CASSLLTVYNSPLHF. CDR3 sequence (DNA): TGTGCCAGCAGCTTGCTGACAGTATATAATTCACCCCTCCACTTT.

This clone appeared once. J is TRBJ1-1 and V is TRBV5-6; D may be TRBD1 (5 bases). Trimming took 0 bases from V and 10 from J, leaving 13 bases between them. The germline V gene encodes CDR1 SGHDT and CDR2 YYEEEE. The length of the CDR3 is 13 residues. The CDR3 region is CASSLAGGGTAFF. The CDR3 nucleotides are TGTGCCAGCAGCTTGGCCGGGGGTGGCACAGCTTTCTTT.

V and J are TRBV28 and TRBJ1-6; 7 bases are shared with TRBD1. The length of the CDR3 is 13 residues. CDR1 and CDR2 from the germline V gene are MDHEN and SYDVKM. V lost 3 bases and J lost 8; bases outside the gene matches: 1. This CDR3 reads CASSFQGDSPLHF. Here the CDR3 DNA reads TGTGCCAGCAGTTTCCAGGGGGATTCACCCCTCCACTTT.

This clone was detected only a few times. The genes are TRBV7-9 and TRBJ1-2; 9 bases line up with TRBD1. Looked up from germline, CDR1 is SEHNR and CDR2 is FQNEAQ (reference sequence). CDR3 size: 15 residues. The trim removed 1 base at V and 5 bases at J, leaving 5 bases unmatched. For the CDR3, the DNA is TGTGCCAGCAGCTTAGAACCCGGGACAGGGTATGGCTACACCTTC. The encoded protein is CASSLEPGTGYGYTF.

The chain links TRBV5-1 to TRBJ2-7, with TRBD1 as a possible D gene (6 bases). V gave up 4 bases and J gave up 3 bases, with 14 bases separating them. CDR3 length: 14 residues. Germline V lookup: CDR1 SGHRS, CDR2 YFSETQ. The CDR3 DNA sequence: TGCGCCAGCAGCCTATGGACAGACGACTACGAGCAGTACTTC. It translates to CASSLWTDDYEQYF.

In this sample, this clone turned up a few times. The chain recombines TRBV5-1 with TRBJ2-4; 8 positions match TRBD1. CDR3 size: 17 residues. The trim removed 4 bases at V and 3 bases at J, leaving 12 bases unmatched. Germline V gene lookup returns CDR1 SGHRS and CDR2 YFSETQ. The CDR3 DNA reads as TGCGCCAGCAGCAATATGGGGACAGGCATGGGCAAAAACATTCAGTACTTC. It yields the protein CASSNMGTGMGKNIQYF.

V and J are TRBV9 and TRBJ1-1; 7 bases line up with TRBD1. The germline CDR1 and CDR2 sequences are SGDLS and YYNGEE. The CDR3 has 14 amino acids. V was clipped by 3 bases and J by 6 bases; unmatched bases: 8. CDR3 loop: CASSARDSRSEAFF. The CDR3, as DNA: TGTGCCAGCAGCGCCAGGGACAGTCGTTCTGAAGCTTTCTTT. Together with reference TRBV9 and TRBJ1-1, the CDR3 gives the full variable domain: DSGVTQTPKHLITATGQRVTLRCSPRSGDLSVYWYQQSLDQGLQFLIQYYNGEERAKGNILERFSAQQFPDLHSELNLSSLELGDSALYFCASSARDSRSEAFFGQGTRLTVV.

To note about this clone: One end of the junction does not line up with germline, which may come from a read error. This sequence joins TRBV11-2 and TRBJ2-7; TRBD2 is a possible D gene (5 bases). CDR1 and CDR2 from the germline V gene are SGHAT and FQNNGV. The CDR3 is 11 residues long. CDR3 in amino acids: CASNLVAEQYF. The CDR3, as DNA: TGTGCCAGCAACTTAGTAGCGGAGCAGTACTTC.

The chain recombines TRBV30 with TRBJ1-5; 8 positions match TRBD1. Per germline, CDR1 GTSNPN and CDR2 SVGIG (reference sequence). The V gene end was trimmed by 5 bases and the J gene end by 11 bases; junction bases not matched to a gene: 11. This CDR3 has 13 residues. In DNA, the CDR3 is TGTGCCTGGGAAACAGGGGGGCAGGGGGCCCAGCATTTT. This translates into CAWETGGQGAQHF.

The CDR3 spells CASNRGSSYNSPLHF. In DNA form, the CDR3 reads TGTGCCAGCAACAGGGGAAGCTCCTATAATTCACCCCTCCACTTT. This chain uses TRBV5-4 with TRBJ1-6; 7 bases fit TRBD1. Germline loops: CDR1 SGHNT, CDR2 YYREEE (reference sequence). The V segment lost 6 bases and the J segment 0 bases; nucleotides outside the gene matches: 3. The CDR3 runs to 15 residues.

The CDR3 protein is CASSRADRNSPLHF. DNA of the CDR3: TGTGCCAGTAGTAGGGCTGACCGTAATTCACCCCTCCACTTT. This chain uses TRBV19 with TRBJ1-6; D remains ambiguous. The CDR3 length is 14 residues. Germline CDR1 and CDR2: LNHDA and SQIVND (reference sequence). Trimming shortened V by 4 bases and J by 6 bases, and 10 bases separated the two germline ends.

The V call is TRBV9, the J call TRBJ1-2; TRBD1 might be the D (5 bases). Trimming cost V 4 bases and J 8 bases, with 18 bases left between them. CDR1 SGDLS and CDR2 YYNGEE come from the germline V gene. CDR3 length: 14 residues. The CDR3 sequence is CASSPGPWGMGYTF. For the CDR3, the DNA is TGTGCCAGCAGCCCCGGACCTTGGGGCATGGGCTACACCTTC.

V and J are TRBV10-3 and TRBJ2-5; a possible D gene is TRBD1 (6 bases). TRBJ2-7 matches the DNA end more closely, so the J call is doubtful. From germline, CDR1 is ENHRY and CDR2 SYGVKD. The CDR3 is 19 residues long. The CDR3 protein is CAISEGGRGAARRSYEQYF. The CDR3 DNA reads as TGTGCCATCAGTGAGGGAGGCAGGGGAGCTGCGCGTAGGTCCTACGAGCAGTACTTC.

This chain links TRBV28 with TRBJ2-1, with 8 bases matching TRBD1. V shed 4 bases and J 1 base; nucleotides not matched to a gene: 6. Germline V gives CDR1 MDHEN, CDR2 SYDVKM. The CDR3 loop spans 16 amino acids. The DNA for the CDR3 is TGTGCCAGCAGTTCAACTTGGACAGGGTCCTACAATGAGCAGTTCTTC. Residues: CASSSTWTGSYNEQFF.

The chain couples TRBV2 to TRBJ2-2; TRBD1 aligns across 9 bases. CDR1 is SNHLY, CDR2 FYNNEI, per germline. J lost 6 bases, V lost 3 bases, and 8 bases had no gene match. The CDR3 has 16 amino acids. DNA for the CDR3: TGTGCCAGCAGTGACCGGGACAGGGAAGGTCCCGGGGAGCTGTTTTTT. Its translation: CASSDRDREGPGELFF.

This rearrangement joins TRBV19 to TRBJ2-2; 12 bases align to TRBD2. V gave up 0 bases and J gave up 5 bases; unmatched junction bases: 1. The CDR3 covers 16 residues. CDR1 is LNHDA, CDR2 SQIVND, per germline (reference sequence). The CDR3 here is CASSIELAGGTGELFF. The CDR3 region has the DNA TGTGCCAGTAGTATAGAACTAGCGGGGGGAACCGGGGAGCTGTTTTTT.

The chain carries TRBV5-1 and TRBJ2-7; 9 positions agree with TRBD1. The CDR3 is 17 residues long. Germline V lookup: CDR1 SGHRS, CDR2 YFSETQ. The ends lost 0 bases at V and 4 bases at J; junction bases unmatched: 11. This chain's CDR3 is CASSLGGGTGWNYEQYF. The CDR3 DNA follows: TGCGCCAGCAGCTTGGGCGGTGGGACAGGGTGGAATTACGAGCAGTACTTC.

The CDR3 is CASSAGGQGVTDTQYF. The CDR3 DNA reads as TGTGCCAGCAGTGCCGGCGGACAGGGCGTAACAGATACGCAGTATTTT. This rearrangement joins TRBV28 to TRBJ2-3; 8 bases are shared with TRBD1. V trimming: 5 bases; J trimming: 3 bases; junction bases outside the gene matches: 10. CDR1 is MDHEN, CDR2 SYDVKM, per germline. This CDR3 has 16 residues.

There are a few counts of this clone. This chain uses TRBV9 with TRBJ1-5; D is unclear. Germline lookup yields CDR1 SGDLS and CDR2 YYNGEE. The CDR3 extends over 13 amino acids. Trimming pared 3 bases from V and 2 bases from J, leaving 6 bases between. CDR3 DNA sequence: TGTGCCAGCAGCGCAGTGGGCAATCAGCCCCAGCATTTT. This encodes CASSAVGNQPQHF. The variable domain in full, completed from reference TRBV9 and TRBJ1-5, reads DSGVTQTPKHLITATGQRVTLRCSPRSGDLSVYWYQQSLDQGLQFLIQYYNGEERAKGNILERFSAQQFPDLHSELNLSSLELGDSALYFCASSAVGNQPQHFGDGTRLSIL.

This clone was observed a few times. The gene calls are TRBV9 and TRBJ2-1, with 7 bases fitting TRBD2. The germline gives CDR1 SGDLS, CDR2 YYNGEE. The V and J ends lost 7 bases and 2 bases, in that order; junction bases with no gene match: 3. The CDR3 extends over 13 amino acids. CDR3 sequence: CASGGGAYNEQFF. The DNA for the CDR3 is TGTGCCAGCGGGGGGGGTGCCTACAATGAGCAGTTCTTC. The full variable domain, rest sourced from reference TRBV9 and TRBJ2-1, is DSGVTQTPKHLITATGQRVTLRCSPRSGDLSVYWYQQSLDQGLQFLIQYYNGEERAKGNILERFSAQQFPDLHSELNLSSLELGDSALYFCASGGGAYNEQFFGPGTRLTVL.